The rows below give T cell receptor beta chains drawn from one sample of a study of shared clonotypes between healthy human individuals. The protocol was immunoSEQ multiplex PCR, while the TCRdb copy is restricted to in-frame clones and leaves out a portion. The sample lists just over 2,000,000 clones, 85% to 95% occurring once. The sequenced sample consisted of naive CD8+ T cells sorted from blood. The receptors shown here come from a man aged 18 to 29 in good health. CDR3s include the opening cysteine and the closing phenylalanine or tryptophan. The D gene is left open where the match is weak.

V: TRBV6-1; J: TRBJ2-3; D: TRBD2; CDR3: CASSDTGLAGGPAVTDTQYF
V: TRBV7-9; J: TRBJ2-3; D: TRBD1; CDR3: CASSLEQGASTFPTDTQYF
V: TRBV28; J: TRBJ1-6; D: TRBD1; CDR3: CASNLGGTENSPLHF
V: TRBV28; J: TRBJ1-3; D: NA; CDR3: CASSPGGSDTIYF
V: TRBV19; J: TRBJ1-2; D: NA; CDR3: CASMGESFHYGYTF
V: TRBV27; J: TRBJ2-7; D: NA; CDR3: CASSFDGLSSYEQYF
V: TRBV5-6; J: TRBJ1-5; D: TRBD1; CDR3: CASSQRTGVIQPQHF
V: TRBV11-2; J: TRBJ2-6; D: NA; CDR3: CASSGEPKQQSRANVLTF
V: TRBV7-9; J: TRBJ2-2; D: NA; CDR3: CASSSDLTGRSPTGELFF
V: TRBV6-4; J: TRBJ2-1; D: NA; CDR3: CASSDSYYDNEQFF
V: TRBV27; J: TRBJ2-7; D: TRBD1; CDR3: CASSLDGQGYEQYF
V: TRBV11-2; J: TRBJ2-3; D: TRBD2; CDR3: CASSSDPTGLATTDTQYF
V: TRBV13; J: TRBJ2-1; D: TRBD2; CDR3: CASSLELALEQFF
V: TRBV5-4; J: TRBJ1-6; D: NA; CDR3: CASSFGELDGSPLHF
V: TRBV28; J: TRBJ2-5; D: TRBD2; CDR3: CASSQGLAGGLLETQYF
V: TRBV7-3; J: TRBJ2-2; D: TRBD1; CDR3: CASSPSRRQGHTGELFF
V: TRBV28; J: TRBJ1-1; D: TRBD1; CDR3: CASRRQGASEAFF
V: TRBV28; J: TRBJ2-5; D: NA; CDR3: CASSPPYQETQYF
V: TRBV6-5; J: TRBJ2-7; D: NA; CDR3: CASSLSAYSYEQYF
V: TRBV28; J: TRBJ2-1; D: TRBD2; CDR3: CASSPGLASYNEQFF
V: TRBV4-1; J: TRBJ1-2; D: NA; CDR3: CASSQALGTNYGYTF
V: TRBV7-6; J: TRBJ2-2; D: NA; CDR3: CASSLDTETVANTGELFF
V: TRBV5-6; J: TRBJ2-3; D: NA; CDR3: CASSSAGTGYTDTQYF
V: TRBV2; J: TRBJ2-2; D: TRBD1; CDR3: CASSRTGNTGELFF
V: TRBV7-9; J: TRBJ2-5; D: TRBD2; CDR3: CASSLVSGGRETQYF
V: TRBV6-1; J: TRBJ1-1; D: NA; CDR3: CASTGSLNTEAFF
V: TRBV9; J: TRBJ2-7; D: NA; CDR3: CASSVGQTYEQYF
V: TRBV10-3; J: TRBJ1-1; D: TRBD1; CDR3: CAISTDRDTEAFF
V: TRBV5-4; J: TRBJ2-7; D: NA; CDR3: CASSLAGNSYEQYF
V: TRBV4-1; J: TRBJ2-7; D: TRBD2; CDR3: CASSQVGGWHEQYF
V: TRBV7-9; J: TRBJ2-5; D: NA; CDR3: CASSPDGWETQYF
V: TRBV30; J: TRBJ1-3; D: NA; CDR3: CAWAGNSGNTIYF
V: TRBV2; J: TRBJ2-3; D: TRBD2; CDR3: CASSESGGWTARDTQYF
V: TRBV9; J: TRBJ1-4; D: NA; CDR3: CASAQGFDEKLFF
V: TRBV4-1; J: TRBJ2-1; D: NA; CDR3: CASSQDQRFEQFF
V: TRBV11-2; J: TRBJ1-1; D: NA; CDR3: CASSSGSASFNTEAFF
V: TRBV29-1; J: TRBJ2-7; D: TRBD1; CDR3: CSVGQGAAYEQYF
V: TRBV19; J: TRBJ1-1; D: NA; CDR3: CASSQNRYTEAFF
V: TRBV5-8; J: TRBJ1-5; D: NA; CDR3: CASSLLNQPQHF
V: TRBV7-9; J: TRBJ2-3; D: TRBD2; CDR3: CASSRGGSSTDTQYF